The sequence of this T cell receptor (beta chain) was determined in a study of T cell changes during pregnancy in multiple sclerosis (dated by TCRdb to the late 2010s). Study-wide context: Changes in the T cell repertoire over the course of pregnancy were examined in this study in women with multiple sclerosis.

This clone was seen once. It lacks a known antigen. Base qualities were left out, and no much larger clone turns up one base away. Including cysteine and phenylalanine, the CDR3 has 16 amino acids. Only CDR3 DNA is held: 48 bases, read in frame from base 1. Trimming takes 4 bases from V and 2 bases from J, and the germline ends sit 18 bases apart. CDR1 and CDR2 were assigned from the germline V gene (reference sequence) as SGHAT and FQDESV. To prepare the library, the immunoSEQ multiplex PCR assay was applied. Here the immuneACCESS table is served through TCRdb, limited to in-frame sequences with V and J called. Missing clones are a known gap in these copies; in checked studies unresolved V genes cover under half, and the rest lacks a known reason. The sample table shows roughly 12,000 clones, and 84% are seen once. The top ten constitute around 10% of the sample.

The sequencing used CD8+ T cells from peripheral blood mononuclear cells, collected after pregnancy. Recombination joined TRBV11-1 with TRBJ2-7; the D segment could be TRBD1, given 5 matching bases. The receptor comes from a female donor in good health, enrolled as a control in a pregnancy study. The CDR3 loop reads CASSSPHWGRAYEQYF. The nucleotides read TGTGCCAGCAGCTCCCCGCATTGGGGCAGGGCCTACGAGCAGTACTTC.